These 5 T cell receptor beta chains share one sample of origin, sequenced in a study of blood T cells in healthy people across ages. Together with a sample-barcoded 5' primer, a J-beta primer mix was included in a second PCR lasting about 6 to 12 cycles. Each CDR3 protein gets one entry after TCRdb re-called the 5' RACE reads with MiXCR. The table shows about 1,500,000 distinct CDR3 sequences, with approximately 42% occurring only once. Sequencing was carried out using blood. These TCRs come from a young woman in good health.

V usage is TRBV18 and J usage is TRBJ2-7, with 12 bases lining up with TRBD2. The CDR3 has 15 amino acids. V dropped 6 bases and J dropped 6; count of bases not matched to a gene: 9. CDR1 and CDR2 (germline): KGHSH, LQKENI. The CDR3 DNA reads TGTGCCAGCTCGCCTCTAGCGGGAGGGCCAATCGAGCAGTACTTC. It codes for CASSPLAGGPIEQYF.

This clonotype turned up a few times. The rearrangement links TRBV2 to TRBJ1-5; maybe TRBD1 (5 bases). The V gene lost 4 bases and the J gene lost 2 bases, with 12 bases spanning the gap. Germline V gene sequence: CDR1 SNHLY, CDR2 FYNNEI. This CDR3 region has 15 residues. CDR3 sequence: CASSALGAGNQPQHF. DNA of the CDR3: TGTGCCAGCAGTGCCCTTGGGGCGGGCAATCAGCCCCAGCATTTT.

The V and J genes are TRBV4-1 and TRBJ2-3; TRBD2 is a possible D gene (7 bases). Trimming cost V 0 bases and J 4 bases, with 14 bases left between them. This CDR3 is built from 16 residues. Germline-derived CDR1 and CDR2 are MGHRA and YSYEKL. CDR3 loop: CASSQDRGASADTQYF. CDR3 DNA: TGCGCCAGCAGCCAAGATCGGGGGGCCTCAGCAGATACGCAGTATTTT.

This clonotype was seen a few times. The rearrangement joins TRBV28 to TRBJ2-5; no clear D. Germline CDR1 MDHEN, CDR2 SYDVKM. V was cut by 3 bases and J by 1 base, with 15 bases left in between. This CDR3 has 16 amino acids. The CDR3 loop reads CASSFDGQVRQETQYF. In DNA, the CDR3 is TGTGCCAGCAGTTTTGATGGTCAGGTTCGCCAAGAGACCCAGTACTTC.

The chain is built from TRBV7-9 and TRBJ2-1; TRBD2 matches at 13 bases. Per the germline V gene, CDR1 is SEHNR and CDR2 is FQNEAQ (reference sequence). The CDR3 contains 20 residues. V lost 6 bases and J lost 2; bases outside the gene matches: 16. The CDR3 loop is CASSIPPGLAGRVAYNEQFF. The CDR3 coding sequence is TGTGCCAGCAGTATACCCCCGGGACTAGCGGGACGTGTGGCCTACAATGAGCAGTTCTTC. The full variable domain, completed using reference TRBV7-9 and TRBJ2-1, is DTGVSQNPRHKITKRGQNVTFRCDPISEHNRLYWYRQTLGQGPEFLTYFQNEAQLEKSRLLSDRFSAERPKGSFSTLEIQRTEQGDSAMYLCASSIPPGLAGRVAYNEQFFGPGTRLTVL.